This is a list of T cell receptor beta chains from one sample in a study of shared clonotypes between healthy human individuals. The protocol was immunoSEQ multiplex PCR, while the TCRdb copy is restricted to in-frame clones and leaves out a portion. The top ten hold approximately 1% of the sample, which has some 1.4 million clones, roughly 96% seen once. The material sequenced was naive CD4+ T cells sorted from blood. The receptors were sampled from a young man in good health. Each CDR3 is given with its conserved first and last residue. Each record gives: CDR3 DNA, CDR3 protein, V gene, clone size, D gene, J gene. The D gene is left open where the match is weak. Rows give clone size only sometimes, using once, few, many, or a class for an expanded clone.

CDR3 DNA: TGTGGCTCTGAGGGGGGAAGCACTGAAGCTTTCTTT
CDR3 protein: CGSEGGSTEAFF
V gene: TRBV28
clone size: NA
D gene: NA
J gene: TRBJ1-1

CDR3 DNA: TGTGCCAGCAGTTTAGTGGCTCACTCCTACGAGCAGTACTTC
CDR3 protein: CASSLVAHSYEQYF
V gene: TRBV28
clone size: NA
D gene: NA
J gene: TRBJ2-7

CDR3 DNA: TGCGCCAGCAGCCGGACCTCGATCGTCTCCGCAGATACGCAGTATTTT
CDR3 protein: CASSRTSIVSADTQYF
V gene: TRBV5-1
clone size: NA
D gene: NA
J gene: TRBJ2-3

CDR3 DNA: TGCGCCAGCAGCCAACTTACCGAAGGGACTAGCTTCGCAGATACGCAGTATTTT
CDR3 protein: CASSQLTEGTSFADTQYF
V gene: TRBV4-3
clone size: NA
D gene: TRBD2
J gene: TRBJ2-3

CDR3 DNA: TGCGCCAGCAGCTGGCTCGGGGAATCGGGAGAGACCCAGTACTTC
CDR3 protein: CASSWLGESGETQYF
V gene: TRBV5-1
clone size: NA
D gene: NA
J gene: TRBJ2-5

CDR3 DNA: TGTGCCAGCAGTATACGACAAAGAAGCTCCTACGAGCAGTACTTC
CDR3 protein: CASSIRQRSSYEQYF
V gene: TRBV2
clone size: NA
D gene: NA
J gene: TRBJ2-7

CDR3 DNA: TGTGCCAGCTCAAAAAGGACAGGGGGGAGAGAGACCCAGTACTTC
CDR3 protein: CASSKRTGGRETQYF
V gene: TRBV18
clone size: NA
D gene: TRBD1
J gene: TRBJ2-5

CDR3 DNA: TGTGCCAGCAGTTTGGGAAGGATCTCCTACGAGCAGTACTTC
CDR3 protein: CASSLGRISYEQYF
V gene: TRBV28
clone size: NA
D gene: NA
J gene: TRBJ2-7

CDR3 DNA: TGTGCCAGCAGTTTATCTAGAGGGGGGTCCGGGGAGCTGTTTTTT
CDR3 protein: CASSLSRGGSGELFF
V gene: TRBV28
clone size: NA
D gene: NA
J gene: TRBJ2-2

CDR3 DNA: TGCAGCGTTGAAGAGACAGGGAGAGAGACCCAGTACTTC
CDR3 protein: CSVEETGRETQYF
V gene: TRBV29-1
clone size: NA
D gene: TRBD1
J gene: TRBJ2-5

CDR3 DNA: TGTGCCAGCAGTCCGCTTGCCCGGACAGCGGGAGGGGATGAGCAGTTCTTC
CDR3 protein: CASSPLARTAGGDEQFF
V gene: TRBV28
clone size: NA
D gene: TRBD2
J gene: TRBJ2-1

CDR3 DNA: TGCAGCGTTGCTCATTCTAACTATGGCTACACCTTC
CDR3 protein: CSVAHSNYGYTF
V gene: TRBV29-1
clone size: NA
D gene: NA
J gene: TRBJ1-2

CDR3 DNA: TGTGCCAGCAGCCCTTACAGGGGGACGGGTGAGACCCAGTACTTC
CDR3 protein: CASSPYRGTGETQYF
V gene: TRBV7-9
clone size: NA
D gene: TRBD1
J gene: TRBJ2-5

CDR3 DNA: TGTGCCAGCAGCCACACAACTAGCGGATTGTACCAAGAGACCCAGTACTTC
CDR3 protein: CASSHTTSGLYQETQYF
V gene: TRBV27
clone size: NA
D gene: TRBD2
J gene: TRBJ2-5

CDR3 DNA: TGTGCCAGCAGGACCCCTATGGTCCCTGAAGCTTTCTTT
CDR3 protein: CASRTPMVPEAFF
V gene: TRBV28
clone size: NA
D gene: NA
J gene: TRBJ1-1

CDR3 DNA: TGTGCTCGTGGCGGGAGGTGGTACAATGAGCAGTTCTTC
CDR3 protein: CARGGRWYNEQFF
V gene: TRBV30
clone size: once
D gene: TRBD2
J gene: TRBJ2-1

CDR3 DNA: TGTGCCAGCAGCTTAGTGGGACTAGCGGGAGGGCCCCTCACAGATACGCAGTATTTT
CDR3 protein: CASSLVGLAGGPLTDTQYF
V gene: TRBV7-8
clone size: NA
D gene: TRBD2
J gene: TRBJ2-3

CDR3 DNA: TGTGCCAGCAGTTTGGGCGGGAGGGCCCTAGAGACCCAGTACTTC
CDR3 protein: CASSLGGRALETQYF
V gene: TRBV28
clone size: NA
D gene: TRBD2
J gene: TRBJ2-5

CDR3 DNA: TGTGCCAGCAGTTTGGACAGCACTAACTATGGCTACACCTTC
CDR3 protein: CASSLDSTNYGYTF
V gene: TRBV28
clone size: NA
D gene: NA
J gene: TRBJ1-2

CDR3 DNA: TGTGCCAGCAGGTCTAGCGGGTACCTAGAGACCCAGTACTTC
CDR3 protein: CASRSSGYLETQYF
V gene: TRBV7-9
clone size: NA
D gene: TRBD2
J gene: TRBJ2-5

CDR3 DNA: TGTGCCAGCAGCTTGTTCGTCTACGAGCAGTACTTC
CDR3 protein: CASSLFVYEQYF
V gene: TRBV5-5
clone size: NA
D gene: NA
J gene: TRBJ2-7

CDR3 DNA: TGTGCCAGCAGTCCCCTTCCCGGGACACCCTACGAGCAGTACTTC
CDR3 protein: CASSPLPGTPYEQYF
V gene: TRBV27
clone size: NA
D gene: NA
J gene: TRBJ2-7

CDR3 DNA: TGTGCCAGCAGCTTAGCCGGGACTAGCGGGCACTACGAGCAGTACTTC
CDR3 protein: CASSLAGTSGHYEQYF
V gene: TRBV7-2
clone size: NA
D gene: TRBD2
J gene: TRBJ2-7

CDR3 DNA: TGTGCCAGCAGCTTAGGTCCCGTGAGCAACAATGAGCAGTTCTTC
CDR3 protein: CASSLGPVSNNEQFF
V gene: TRBV7-3
clone size: NA
D gene: NA
J gene: TRBJ2-1

CDR3 DNA: TGCAGCGTCTCAGGGACCCTTGGCAATGAGCAGTTCTTC
CDR3 protein: CSVSGTLGNEQFF
V gene: TRBV29-1
clone size: NA
D gene: NA
J gene: TRBJ2-1

CDR3 DNA: TGTGCCAGCAGCTCACCCCTTTCCGGGACTACGGATGGGACCCAGTACTTC
CDR3 protein: CASSSPLSGTTDGTQYF
V gene: TRBV7-9
clone size: NA
D gene: TRBD2
J gene: TRBJ2-5

CDR3 DNA: TGTGCCAGCTTATCGGACAGAACTGGCTACGAGCAGTACTTC
CDR3 protein: CASLSDRTGYEQYF
V gene: TRBV18
clone size: NA
D gene: NA
J gene: TRBJ2-7

CDR3 DNA: TGTGCCAGCAGCTTGGGCCGAGGGGGCGGAAGCTCTGGGGCCAACGTCCTGACTTTC
CDR3 protein: CASSLGRGGGSSGANVLTF
V gene: TRBV5-4
clone size: NA
D gene: TRBD1
J gene: TRBJ2-6

CDR3 DNA: TGTGCCAGCAGCTTACTGGGGATAGGCACTGAAGCTTTCTTT
CDR3 protein: CASSLLGIGTEAFF
V gene: TRBV7-2
clone size: NA
D gene: NA
J gene: TRBJ1-1

CDR3 DNA: TGTGCCAGCAGTATGGGGGGCTCCCATGGCTACACCTTC
CDR3 protein: CASSMGGSHGYTF
V gene: TRBV27
clone size: NA
D gene: NA
J gene: TRBJ1-2

CDR3 DNA: TGTGCCAGCAGCGTAGCAGCGCTAGGAGGCACCGGGGAGCTGTTTTTT
CDR3 protein: CASSVAALGGTGELFF
V gene: TRBV9
clone size: NA
D gene: NA
J gene: TRBJ2-2

CDR3 DNA: TGCGCCAGCAGCCAACCTAGACAGGGGGCCCACGAGCAGTACTTC
CDR3 protein: CASSQPRQGAHEQYF
V gene: TRBV4-1
clone size: NA
D gene: TRBD1
J gene: TRBJ2-7

CDR3 DNA: TGTGCCAGCTCACCCACCTCGGGGGGAAGGGGCAATGAGCAGTTCTTC
CDR3 protein: CASSPTSGGRGNEQFF
V gene: TRBV18
clone size: NA
D gene: TRBD2
J gene: TRBJ2-1

CDR3 DNA: TGTGCCAGCAGTGAACCGGAGGAGCAGTTCTTC
CDR3 protein: CASSEPEEQFF
V gene: TRBV6-5
clone size: NA
D gene: NA
J gene: TRBJ2-1

CDR3 DNA: TGCAGCTCCCGGGCCGGCACGGGCACAGATACGCAGTATTTT
CDR3 protein: CSSRAGTGTDTQYF
V gene: TRBV29-1
clone size: NA
D gene: NA
J gene: TRBJ2-3

CDR3 DNA: TGTGCCAGCAGTCCTAGCGGGGGTCGGGGCACAGATACGCAGTATTTT
CDR3 protein: CASSPSGGRGTDTQYF
V gene: TRBV7-9
clone size: NA
D gene: TRBD2
J gene: TRBJ2-3

CDR3 DNA: TGTGCCAGCAACGGGGTAGGGGGCACTGAAGCTTTCTTT
CDR3 protein: CASNGVGGTEAFF
V gene: TRBV7-9
clone size: NA
D gene: NA
J gene: TRBJ1-1

CDR3 DNA: TGTGCCAGCAGCGCCCGACAGGGTACGATCGGGGAGCTGTTTTTT
CDR3 protein: CASSARQGTIGELFF
V gene: TRBV9
clone size: NA
D gene: TRBD1
J gene: TRBJ2-2

CDR3 DNA: TGCGCCAGCAGGGCTAGCGGGGGGTCAGATACGCAGTATTTT
CDR3 protein: CASRASGGSDTQYF
V gene: TRBV5-1
clone size: NA
D gene: TRBD2
J gene: TRBJ2-3

CDR3 DNA: TGTGCCAGCAGCCCGCCCTCAGGGTTGTACACCGGGGAGCTGTTTTTT
CDR3 protein: CASSPPSGLYTGELFF
V gene: TRBV7-8
clone size: once
D gene: NA
J gene: TRBJ2-2

CDR3 DNA: TGTGCCAGCAGTCCCTCCCCTACCGTATACAATGAGCAGTTCTTC
CDR3 protein: CASSPSPTVYNEQFF
V gene: TRBV27
clone size: NA
D gene: NA
J gene: TRBJ2-1

CDR3 DNA: TGTGCCAGCAGTGCCCGTTCCTCCTCAACAGGGGGCATTGGCTACACCTTC
CDR3 protein: CASSARSSSTGGIGYTF
V gene: TRBV2
clone size: NA
D gene: TRBD1
J gene: TRBJ1-2

CDR3 DNA: TGTGCCAGCAGGCGAGACAGGTTTAATGAAAAACTGTTTTTT
CDR3 protein: CASRRDRFNEKLFF
V gene: TRBV2
clone size: NA
D gene: NA
J gene: TRBJ1-4

CDR3 DNA: TGCAGCGCCGACAGGGCCAATGAGCAGTTCTTC
CDR3 protein: CSADRANEQFF
V gene: TRBV29-1
clone size: NA
D gene: TRBD1
J gene: TRBJ2-1

CDR3 DNA: TGTGCCAGCAGTTTCGGACACCCCTACAATGAGCAGTTCTTC
CDR3 protein: CASSFGHPYNEQFF
V gene: TRBV2
clone size: NA
D gene: NA
J gene: TRBJ2-1

CDR3 DNA: TGTGCCAGCAGTCCCATAAGCGGGGGTATCTACGAGCAGTACTTC
CDR3 protein: CASSPISGGIYEQYF
V gene: TRBV28
clone size: NA
D gene: TRBD2
J gene: TRBJ2-7

CDR3 DNA: TGTGCCAGCAGCTTGGGGCTAGCGGGAGACGAGCAGTACTTC
CDR3 protein: CASSLGLAGDEQYF
V gene: TRBV5-4
clone size: NA
D gene: TRBD2
J gene: TRBJ2-7

CDR3 DNA: TGTGCCAGCAGCTTGGGAAGGCGGGACAGACACACAGATACGCAGTATTTT
CDR3 protein: CASSLGRRDRHTDTQYF
V gene: TRBV5-5
clone size: NA
D gene: NA
J gene: TRBJ2-3

CDR3 DNA: TGTGCCAGCTCACCCTTGGGAGGCTCTGGCTACACCTTC
CDR3 protein: CASSPLGGSGYTF
V gene: TRBV18
clone size: NA
D gene: NA
J gene: TRBJ1-2